Each of the 17 T cell receptor beta chains below was sequenced from the same sample in a study of T cell changes during pregnancy in multiple sclerosis (dated by TCRdb to about 2019). Preparation of the library involved the immunoSEQ multiplex PCR assay. This is the immuneACCESS table as TCRdb keeps it, with only in-frame sequences that have V and J called. A part of the clones is gone; compared with another copy, unresolved V genes explain less than half, and the rest is unexplained. The sample records about 13,000 clones, roughly nine tenths of which are singletons. The ten largest clones add up to roughly an eighth of the sample. The source material was CD8+ T cells from peripheral blood mononuclear cells, sampled after pregnancy. These receptors all stem from a female donor in good health, enrolled as a control in a pregnancy study.

The genes are TRBV5-1 and TRBJ2-3; TRBD2 might be the D (5 bases). CDR1 and CDR2 from the germline V gene are SGHRS and YFSETQ. Trimming took off 1 base at V and 2 bases at J, with 11 bases between the two ends. This CDR3 is built from 15 residues. CDR3 bases: TGCGCCAGCAGCTTGTTCGGGGAAATCACAGATACGCAGTATTTT. Translated: CASSLFGEITDTQYF.

A single count supports this clone. The chain recombines TRBV27 with TRBJ2-7, with TRBD1 matching over 7 bases. Trimming took 5 bases from V and 0 from J; bases not matched to a gene: 7. The CDR3 contains 15 residues. Germline values: CDR1 MNHEY, CDR2 SMNVEV (reference sequence). The DNA of the CDR3 is TGTGCCAGCAGTACCCCGGGACAGAACTCCTACGAGCAGTACTTC. Protein product: CASSTPGQNSYEQYF.

This chain connects TRBV6-5 to TRBJ1-1, with 8 nucleotides matching TRBD1. CDR1 and CDR2 from the germline V gene are MNHEY and SVGAGI. The V and J ends lost 8 bases and 2 bases, in that order; junction bases with no gene match: 10. The CDR3 runs to 15 residues. As DNA, the CDR3 is TGTGCCAGCGCGCCGTACAGGGGGATCAACACTGAAGCTTTCTTT. Residues: CASAPYRGINTEAFF.

The chain couples TRBV13 to TRBJ2-1, with D possibly TRBD2 on 6 matching bases. The CDR3 runs to 16 residues. V lost 5 bases and J lost 2, with 16 bases in between. The germline CDR1 and CDR2 sequences are PRHDT and FYEKMQ (reference sequence). The CDR3 loop is CASSIGWGETYNEQFF. CDR3 DNA sequence: TGTGCCAGCAGCATTGGCTGGGGGGAAACCTACAATGAGCAGTTCTTC.

By frequency in the sample, this clone is medium-sized. The chain recombines TRBV7-9 with TRBJ2-5; D remains ambiguous. This CDR3 has 15 amino acids. The germline V gene has CDR1 SEHNR and CDR2 FQNEAQ (reference sequence). Trimming shortened V by 5 bases and J by 2 bases, and 15 bases separated the two germline ends. Here the CDR3 reads CASSPKAVPQETQYF. CDR3 bases: TGTGCCAGCAGCCCGAAGGCGGTACCTCAAGAGACCCAGTACTTC.

The chain is built from TRBV4-1 and TRBJ1-3; D ambiguous. The CDR3 covers 16 residues. Trimming took off 2 bases at V and 0 bases at J, with 11 bases between the two ends. Per the germline V gene, CDR1 is MGHRA and CDR2 is YSYEKL. The CDR3 region is CASSQPTSNSGNTIYF. The CDR3 DNA follows: TGCGCCAGCAGCCAACCGACATCAAACTCTGGAAACACCATATATTTT.

The gene calls are TRBV5-1 and TRBJ1-6; D gene uncertain. Germline lookup yields CDR1 SGHRS and CDR2 YFSETQ. The V end lost 0 bases, the J end lost 0 bases, and 7 bases lay between the germline ends. CDR3 length equals 16 residues. This CDR3 reads CASSLVPSSYNSPLHF. CDR3 sequence (DNA): TGCGCCAGCAGCTTGGTTCCGAGCTCCTATAATTCACCCCTCCACTTT.

The chain joins TRBV4-2 to TRBJ2-7; 11 positions agree with TRBD2. J gave up 5 bases and V 0 bases, and 3 bases lay outside the gene matches. The CDR3 has 15 amino acids. Per germline, CDR1 LGHNA and CDR2 YNFKEQ. CDR3 DNA sequence: TGTGCCAGCAGCCAAGAAACTAGCGGGAGCGACGAGCAGTACTTC. It yields the protein CASSQETSGSDEQYF.

The genes are TRBV10-2 and TRBJ2-2, with 11 bases matching TRBD2. Germline V gene data show CDR1 as WSHSY and CDR2 as SAAADI. The CDR3 covers 18 residues. V was clipped by 7 bases and J by 0 bases; unmatched bases: 10. CDR3 sequence: CASTPLLAGGPNTGELFF. The CDR3 DNA reads TGCGCCAGCACCCCTCTGCTAGCGGGGGGCCCGAACACCGGGGAGCTGTTTTTT.

This chain connects TRBV11-1 to TRBJ1-2; 7 bases fit TRBD1. Germline V gene lookup returns CDR1 SGHAT and CDR2 FQDESV (reference sequence). The trim removed 3 bases at V and 4 bases at J, leaving 2 bases unmatched. There are 13 residues in the CDR3. The CDR3 DNA reads as TGTGCCAGCAGCTTGGGGACAGCCTATGGCTACACCTTC. Encoded protein: CASSLGTAYGYTF.

This clone has a handful of counts. The V and J genes are TRBV4-2 and TRBJ1-1; D possibly corresponds to TRBD1 (5 bases). Germline loops: CDR1 LGHNA, CDR2 YNFKEQ. Deletions cut 1 base from V and 2 bases from J, with 11 bases between. There are 15 residues in the CDR3. In DNA, the CDR3 is TGTGCCAGCAGCCAAGGCGAGCAGGGAAACACTGAAGCTTTCTTT. As protein: CASSQGEQGNTEAFF.

A remark on this clone: The same CDR3 can be traced to other DNA sequences in this sample. The chain uses TRBV27 and TRBJ2-2; the match to TRBD1 covers 9 bases. V dropped 8 bases and J dropped 7; count of bases not matched to a gene: 2. CDR3 length equals 12 residues. Germline V gives CDR1 MNHEY, CDR2 SMNVEV (reference sequence). The CDR3 sequence: CASLGQGGELFF. The CDR3 coding sequence is TGTGCCAGCTTGGGACAGGGCGGGGAGCTGTTTTTT.

V is TRBV28 and J is TRBJ2-7, with TRBD2 matching over 9 bases. CDR1 is MDHEN and CDR2 is SYDVKM in the germline V gene. This CDR3 has 15 amino acids. With V trimmed by 9 bases and J by 3 bases, 12 bases remained unmatched. CDR3 amino acids: CASYASSGDRYEQYF. The CDR3 DNA is TGTGCCAGTTATGCGTCTAGCGGGGACCGCTACGAGCAGTACTTC.

The chain links TRBV27 to TRBJ1-1; D gene uncertain. The CDR3 length is 13 residues. Germline CDR1 is MNHEY and CDR2 is SMNVEV (reference sequence). The V gene lost 2 bases and the J gene lost 7 bases, with 11 bases spanning the gap. CDR3: CASSLIRESEAFF. The CDR3 DNA reads as TGTGCCAGCAGTTTAATCCGGGAGAGTGAAGCTTTCTTT.

The chain uses TRBV2 and TRBJ2-3; 10 positions agree with TRBD2. The CDR3 extends over 17 amino acids. The germline V gene has CDR1 SNHLY and CDR2 FYNNEI. The V and J ends lost 6 bases and 2 bases, in that order; junction bases with no gene match: 11. For the CDR3, the DNA is TGTGCCAGCAGGGTCCCGGGACTAGCGAGATTCACAGATACGCAGTATTTT. This translates into CASRVPGLARFTDTQYF.

In its sample, this clone was seen once. The chain is built from TRBV27 and TRBJ2-3; 7 bases are a match to TRBD2. With V trimmed by 2 bases and J by 6 bases, 5 bases remained unmatched. The CDR3 is 14 residues long. The V gene's germline CDR1 is MNHEY and CDR2 SMNVEV (reference sequence). CDR3 in DNA: TGTGCCAGCAGTTTAGGCGGGAGCTTCGATACGCAGTATTTT. Translating it yields CASSLGGSFDTQYF.

Points on this clone: At one end, the junction sequence differs from germline, possibly due to a read error. This same CDR3 is encoded by further DNA sequences in the sample. This chain connects TRBV28 to TRBJ1-1, with D possibly TRBD1 on 5 matching bases. Germline values: CDR1 MDHEN, CDR2 SYDVKM. The CDR3 length is 14 residues. The CDR3 nucleotides are TGTGCCAGCAGTTTGCGGGGCATGAACACTGAGGCTTTCTTT. It translates to CASSLRGMNTEAFF.